The 27 T cell receptor beta chains reported below all come from one sample, sequenced in a study of technical replicates of blood from a handful of donors listed by TCRdb under 2017. Libraries were built with the immunoSEQ multiplex PCR assay. In its TCRdb copy, this immuneACCESS table keeps in-frame sequences only and misses some clones. Where compared with another copy, unresolved V genes explain less than half of these, and the others have no known cause. The sample profile shows about 15,000 clones; roughly 84% of them were found once. Around 12% of the sample goes to the ten largest clones. Sequenced input: PBMCs. Every receptor here comes from a human donor in good health.

This chain joins TRBV23-1 and TRBJ1-5; D ambiguous. TRBV23-1 is an ORF for which the function is uncertain. V was clipped by 4 bases and J by 7 bases, with 8 bases between them. CDR3 length: 12 amino acids. CDR3 amino acids: CASSPPKQPQHF. The CDR3 DNA is TGCGCCAGCAGTCCCCCCAAACAGCCCCAGCATTTT.

The chain combines TRBV14 with TRBJ2-2, with 13 bases fitting TRBD2. J gave up 1 base and V 0 bases, and 5 bases lay outside the gene matches. The CDR3 totals 19 residues. The germline gives CDR1 SGHDN, CDR2 FVKESK. CDR3 loop: CASSQERGLAGMNTGELFF. The CDR3 nucleotides are TGTGCCAGCAGCCAAGAGAGGGGACTAGCGGGAATGAACACCGGGGAGCTGTTTTTT.

This sequence joins TRBV6-5 and TRBJ2-1; weak D call: TRBD1 (6 bases). The CDR3 has 13 amino acids. V lost 7 bases and J 7 bases, leaving 14 bases between the germline ends. Germline V gene data show CDR1 as MNHEY and CDR2 as SVGAGI. CDR3 sequence: CASKKQGWNEQFF. The CDR3 DNA is TGTGCCAGCAAGAAGCAGGGGTGGAATGAGCAGTTCTTC.

The chain links TRBV27 to TRBJ1-2; TRBD1 agrees at 8 bases. Germline values: CDR1 MNHEY, CDR2 SMNVEV (reference sequence). After removal of 5 bases from V and 8 bases from J, the junction contained 7 bases not matched to a gene. The CDR3 has 13 amino acids. The CDR3 nucleotides are TGTGCCAGCAGTCTCACAGGGGGGGTGGGCTACACCTTC. The encoded protein is CASSLTGGVGYTF.

The chain uses TRBV7-8 and TRBJ1-5; 11 bases match TRBD1. V trimming: 5 bases; J trimming: 7 bases; junction bases outside the gene matches: 4. The CDR3 length is 14 residues. The V gene's germline CDR1 is SGHVS and CDR2 FQNEAQ. CDR3 nucleotides: TGTGCCAGCAGCCAGGGACAGGGGGAACAGCCCCAGCATTTT. Translation gives CASSQGQGEQPQHF.

V is TRBV4-1 and J is TRBJ2-1, with TRBD2 as a possible D gene (6 bases). CDR1 is MGHRA and CDR2 is YSYEKL in the germline V gene. V lost 3 bases and J 8 bases, leaving 8 bases between the germline ends. The CDR3 consists of 12 residues. In DNA form, the CDR3 reads TGCGCCAGCAGCCAGACTAGTGATGAGCAGTTCTTC. Translating it yields CASSQTSDEQFF.

This clone turned up a few times. The chain combines TRBV5-8 with TRBJ2-5; 9 nucleotides line up with TRBD1. The CDR3 sequence is 13 residues long. The junction had 4 bases not matched to a gene; V was cut back by 6 bases and J by 4 bases. CDR1 is SGHTS and CDR2 is YDEGEE in the germline V gene. The chain's CDR3 is CASNRGQGETQYF. CDR3 in DNA: TGTGCCAGCAACAGGGGACAGGGAGAGACCCAGTACTTC.

The chain links TRBV28 to TRBJ1-3; D call uncertain. The CDR3 totals 14 residues. V was pared by 6 bases and J by 3 bases, with 12 bases between. Germline CDR1 MDHEN, CDR2 SYDVKM. For the CDR3, the DNA is TGTGCCAGCAGCCTAAGCCTAGATGGAAACACCATATATTTT. Translating gives CASSLSLDGNTIYF.

The V call is TRBV29-1, the J call TRBJ2-7; 9 nucleotides align to TRBD2. The CDR3 extends over 15 amino acids. Germline V lookup: CDR1 SQVTM, CDR2 ANQGSEA. The V gene end was trimmed by 6 bases and the J gene end by 0 bases; junction bases not matched to a gene: 9. CDR3 protein: CSVGGVAGASYEQYF. Written as DNA, the CDR3 is TGCAGCGTGGGGGGGGTAGCGGGAGCCTCCTACGAGCAGTACTTC.

This chain joins TRBV7-2 and TRBJ2-5, with 9 nucleotides matching TRBD2. The CDR3 covers 16 residues. Trimming took 5 bases from V and 1 from J; bases not matched to a gene: 8. The germline V gene encodes CDR1 SGHTA and CDR2 FQGNSA. The DNA of the CDR3 is TGTGCCAGCAGCCCACGAGCGGGAGGTTTCCAAGAGACCCAGTACTTC. Translated: CASSPRAGGFQETQYF.

This clone was picked up a small number of times. The chain joins TRBV19 to TRBJ2-7; 7 bases align to TRBD2. The CDR3 totals 14 residues. Trimming took 5 bases from V and 3 from J; bases not matched to a gene: 7. CDR1 is LNHDA, CDR2 SQIVND, per germline (reference sequence). The DNA for the CDR3 is TGTGCCAGTAGTCCCCAGTCTAGCGGCTACGAGCAGTACTTC. It yields the protein CASSPQSSGYEQYF.

The chain couples TRBV28 to TRBJ2-7, with a weak D call TRBD1 (6 bases). Trimming pared 5 bases from V and 0 bases from J, leaving 20 bases between. The CDR3 has 17 residues. Germline lookup yields CDR1 MDHEN and CDR2 SYDVKM. CDR3 loop: CASSTRPWGLSSYEQYF. DNA for the CDR3: TGTGCCAGCAGTACCCGACCCTGGGGGCTGAGCTCCTACGAGCAGTACTTC. The full variable domain, with the rest looked up from reference TRBV28 and TRBJ2-7, is DVKVTQSSRYLVKRTGEKVFLECVQDMDHENMFWYRQDPGLGLRLIYFSYDVKMKEKGDIPEGYSVSREKKERFSLILESASTNQTSMYLCASSTRPWGLSSYEQYFGPGTRLTVT.

The J gene is TRBJ2-3, the V gene TRBV5-4; TRBD1 might be the D (6 bases). Germline CDR1 SGHNT, CDR2 YYREEE (reference sequence). The germline V and J ends were trimmed by 0 bases and 2 bases, with 10 bases remaining between them. This CDR3 is 15 amino acids long. The CDR3 DNA reads as TGTGCCAGCAGCTTGGAAACAGGGAACACAGATACGCAGTATTTT. It encodes CASSLETGNTDTQYF.

The V gene is TRBV29-1, the J gene TRBJ2-5, with 7 positions matching TRBD2. The CDR3 loop spans 13 amino acids. V gave up 4 bases and J gave up 2 bases; unmatched junction bases: 4. CDR1 is SQVTM, CDR2 ANQGSEA, per germline. The CDR3 DNA sequence: TGCAGCGTTGGCCGGGGAGGGCAAGAGACCCAGTACTTC. The encoded protein is CSVGRGGQETQYF.

This clone was seen a single time. The CDR3 region has the DNA TGTGCCATCAGTGCGGGACAGGGGAATCAGCCCCAGCATTTT. Protein sequence: CAISAGQGNQPQHF. The chain carries TRBV10-3 and TRBJ1-5; TRBD1 matches 10 bases. This CDR3 has 14 amino acids. V lost 4 bases and J lost 4; bases outside the gene matches: 1. Germline CDR1 ENHRY, CDR2 SYGVKD.

The chain carries TRBV6-6 and TRBJ1-1; 7 bases match TRBD1. V shed 3 bases and J 1 base; nucleotides not matched to a gene: 5. Germline V CDR1 and CDR2: MNHNY, SVGAGI (reference sequence). The CDR3 runs to 15 residues. The CDR3 nucleotides are TGTGCCAGCAGTTATCCAGGGGACAGGAACACTGAAGCTTTCTTT. Translated, it gives CASSYPGDRNTEAFF.

J is TRBJ2-3 and V is TRBV5-1, with no clear D. Germline-derived CDR1 and CDR2 are SGHRS and YFSETQ. Trimming left V 1 base short and J 0 bases short, with 9 bases between. The CDR3 contains 15 residues. The CDR3 spells CASSLTPISTDTQYF. CDR3 in DNA: TGCGCCAGCAGCTTGACCCCTATAAGCACAGATACGCAGTATTTT.

The rearrangement links TRBV6-4 to TRBJ2-3; the match to TRBD1 covers 8 bases. Germline V gene lookup returns CDR1 MRHNA and CDR2 SNTAGT. This CDR3 has 15 residues. J was trimmed by 0 bases and V by 4 bases; bases with no gene match: 3. The CDR3 DNA reads as TGTGCCAGCAGTGCAGGGGGCGCTAGCACAGATACGCAGTATTTT. Amino acids: CASSAGGASTDTQYF.

CDR3 sequence: CASSPPGGLTEAFF. CDR3 nucleotide sequence: TGTGCCAGCTCACCCCCTGGAGGTCTCACTGAAGCTTTCTTT. The rearrangement links TRBV18 to TRBJ1-1; D gene ambiguous. Trimming removed 3 bases at V and 4 bases at J, with 12 bases between. Germline V gene sequence: CDR1 KGHSH, CDR2 LQKENI. The length of the CDR3 is 14 residues. Looking up the rest from reference TRBV18 and TRBJ1-1 gives the full variable domain: NAGVMQNPRHLVRRRGQEARLRCSPMKGHSHVYWYRQLPEEGLKFMVYLQKENIIDESGMPKERFSAEFPKEGPSILRIQQVVRGDSAAYFCASSPPGGLTEAFFGQGTRLTVV.

In this sample, this clone turned up once. The genes are TRBV9 and TRBJ2-3, with D maybe TRBD1 (6 bases). CDR3 length equals 16 residues. V dropped 0 bases and J dropped 1 base, with 12 bases sitting between them. In germline, CDR1 is SGDLS, CDR2 YYNGEE. The CDR3 spells CASSVGPRGGTDTQYF. The CDR3 coding sequence is TGTGCCAGCAGCGTAGGACCCAGGGGAGGCACAGATACGCAGTATTTT.

The chain carries TRBV5-1 and TRBJ2-3; D possibly corresponds to TRBD1 (5 bases). CDR3 length equals 16 residues. Looked up from germline, CDR1 is SGHRS and CDR2 is YFSETQ. Trimming pared 4 bases from V and 0 bases from J, leaving 15 bases between. The CDR3 loop reads CASSQRGSTSTDTQYF. In DNA form, the CDR3 reads TGCGCCAGCAGCCAAAGGGGTAGTACTAGCACAGATACGCAGTATTTT. Variable domain in full (rest from reference TRBV5-1 and TRBJ2-3): KAGVTQTPRYLIKTRGQQVTLSCSPISGHRSVSWYQQTPGQGLQFLFEYFSETQRNKGNFPGRFSGRQFSNSRSEMNVSTLELGDSALYLCASSQRGSTSTDTQYFGPGTRLTVL.

This clone was seen more than once but under ten times. The rearrangement joins TRBV7-9 to TRBJ2-1, with 13 bases identical to TRBD2. Germline CDR1 is SEHNR and CDR2 is FQNEAQ (reference sequence). V shed 2 bases and J 6 bases; nucleotides not matched to a gene: 13. The CDR3 totals 19 residues. The CDR3, as DNA: TGTGCCAGCAGCTTAACCCGGGCACTAGCGGGAGGGCCAGTCAATGAGCAGTTCTTC. Translated: CASSLTRALAGGPVNEQFF.

V is TRBV10-2 and J is TRBJ1-5; 7 bases align to TRBD1. Germline V CDR1 and CDR2: WSHSY, SAAADI. V gave up 8 bases and J gave up 3 bases; unmatched junction bases: 4. This CDR3 is built from 13 residues. CDR3 in amino acids: CASGGQLNQPQHF. The CDR3 bases are TGCGCCAGCGGGGGACAGCTCAATCAGCCCCAGCATTTT.

CDR3 sequence: CASSPRQQETQYF. Here the CDR3 DNA reads TGTGCCAGCAGTCCCCGACAGCAAGAGACCCAGTACTTC. The rearrangement uses TRBV28 and TRBJ2-5; a weak D match, TRBD1 (5 bases). The germline gives CDR1 MDHEN, CDR2 SYDVKM. Trimming took 5 bases from V and 2 from J, leaving 9 bases between them. The CDR3 runs to 13 residues.

The chain is built from TRBV7-9 and TRBJ2-7, with 13 positions matching TRBD2. CDR3 length: 17 residues. The V gene end was trimmed by 5 bases and the J gene end by 4 bases; junction bases not matched to a gene: 11. Germline lookup yields CDR1 SEHNR and CDR2 FQNEAQ (reference sequence). The CDR3 loop reads CASSTGSGLAGEYEQYF. For the CDR3, the DNA is TGTGCCAGCAGCACGGGTTCCGGACTAGCGGGAGAATACGAGCAGTACTTC.

This clone was counted only a few times. The chain combines TRBV10-1 with TRBJ1-2; tentative D call: TRBD1 (5 bases). Trimming took off 5 bases at V and 5 bases at J, with 12 bases between the two ends. The CDR3 has 13 amino acids. Germline V lookup: CDR1 WNHNN, CDR2 SYGVQD (reference sequence). The CDR3 spells CASSPTAGYGYTF. CDR3 bases: TGCGCCAGCAGTCCGACAGCGGGGTATGGCTACACCTTC.

This clone was seen only once. This chain uses TRBV28 with TRBJ2-7; D call uncertain. Germline CDR1 MDHEN, CDR2 SYDVKM. Trimming removed 3 bases at V and 4 bases at J, with 10 bases between. The CDR3 runs to 13 residues. The CDR3 reads CASSFSPVYEQYF. For the CDR3, the DNA is TGTGCCAGCAGTTTTAGCCCCGTTTACGAGCAGTACTTC.